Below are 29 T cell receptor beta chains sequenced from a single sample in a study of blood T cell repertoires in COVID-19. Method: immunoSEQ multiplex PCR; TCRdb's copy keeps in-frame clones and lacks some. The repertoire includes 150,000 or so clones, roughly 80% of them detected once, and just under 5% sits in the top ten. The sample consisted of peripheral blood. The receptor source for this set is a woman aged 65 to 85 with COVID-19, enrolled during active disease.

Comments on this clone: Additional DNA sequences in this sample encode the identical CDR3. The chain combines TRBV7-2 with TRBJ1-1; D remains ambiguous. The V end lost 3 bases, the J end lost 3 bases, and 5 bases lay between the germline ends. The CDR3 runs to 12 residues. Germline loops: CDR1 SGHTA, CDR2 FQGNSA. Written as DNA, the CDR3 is TGTGCCAGCAGCTTTTCGGACACTGAAGCTTTCTTT. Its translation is CASSFSDTEAFF. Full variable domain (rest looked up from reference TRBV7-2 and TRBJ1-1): GAGVSQSPSNKVTEKGKDVELRCDPISGHTALYWYRQSLGQGLEFLIYFQGNSAPDKSGLPSDRFSAERTGGSVSTLTIQRTQQEDSAVYLCASSFSDTEAFFGQGTRLTVV.

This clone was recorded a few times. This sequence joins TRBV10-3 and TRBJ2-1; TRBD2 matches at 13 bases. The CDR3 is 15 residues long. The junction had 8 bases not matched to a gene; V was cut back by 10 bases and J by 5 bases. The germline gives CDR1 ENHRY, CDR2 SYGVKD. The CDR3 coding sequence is TGTGCCACAACCCCGACTAGCGGGGGGCACAATGAGCAGTTCTTC. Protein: CATTPTSGGHNEQFF.

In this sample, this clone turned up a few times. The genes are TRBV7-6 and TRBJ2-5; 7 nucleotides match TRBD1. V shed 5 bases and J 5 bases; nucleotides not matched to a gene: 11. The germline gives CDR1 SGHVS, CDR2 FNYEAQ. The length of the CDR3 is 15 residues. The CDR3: CASSASIGGRETQYF. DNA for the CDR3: TGTGCCAGCAGCGCTAGCATAGGGGGCCGGGAGACCCAGTACTTC.

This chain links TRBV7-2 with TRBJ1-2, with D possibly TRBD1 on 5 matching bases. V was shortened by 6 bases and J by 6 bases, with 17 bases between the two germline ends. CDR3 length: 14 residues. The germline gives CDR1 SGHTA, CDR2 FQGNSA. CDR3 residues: CASRPGDRTNGYTF. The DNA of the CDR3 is TGTGCCAGCAGGCCGGGGGACCGGACGAATGGCTACACCTTC.

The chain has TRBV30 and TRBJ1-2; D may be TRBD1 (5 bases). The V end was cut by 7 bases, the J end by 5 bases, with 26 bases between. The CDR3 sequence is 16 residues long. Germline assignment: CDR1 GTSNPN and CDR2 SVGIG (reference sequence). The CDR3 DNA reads TGTGCCTCCCGTAACACCATCCAGGGCAAGCTGTATGGCTACACCTTC. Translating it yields CASRNTIQGKLYGYTF.

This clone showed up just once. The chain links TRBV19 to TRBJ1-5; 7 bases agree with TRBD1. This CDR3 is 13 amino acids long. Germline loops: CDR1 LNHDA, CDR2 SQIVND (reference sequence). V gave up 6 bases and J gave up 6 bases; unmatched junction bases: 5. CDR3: CASSPDRAQPQHF. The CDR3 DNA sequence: TGTGCCAGTAGCCCCGACAGGGCTCAGCCCCAGCATTTT. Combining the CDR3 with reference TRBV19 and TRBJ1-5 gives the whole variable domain DGGITQSPKYLFRKEGQNVTLSCEQNLNHDAMYWYRQDPGQGLRLIYYSQIVNDFQKGDIAEGYSVSREKKESFPLTVTSAQKNPTAFYLCASSPDRAQPQHFGDGTRLSIL.

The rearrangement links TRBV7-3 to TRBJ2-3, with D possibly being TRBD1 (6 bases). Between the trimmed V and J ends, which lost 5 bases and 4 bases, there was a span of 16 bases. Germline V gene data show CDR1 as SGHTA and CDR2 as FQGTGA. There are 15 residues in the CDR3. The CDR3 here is CASSPGSGVADTQYF. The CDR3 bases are TGTGCCAGCAGCCCGGGGTCAGGGGTAGCAGATACGCAGTATTTT.

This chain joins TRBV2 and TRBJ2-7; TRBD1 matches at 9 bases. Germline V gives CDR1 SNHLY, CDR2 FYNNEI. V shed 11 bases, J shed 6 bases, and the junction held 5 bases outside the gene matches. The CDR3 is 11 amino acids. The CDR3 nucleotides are TGTGCCTACAAGGACAGGGGCGAGCAGTACTTC. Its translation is CAYKDRGEQYF.

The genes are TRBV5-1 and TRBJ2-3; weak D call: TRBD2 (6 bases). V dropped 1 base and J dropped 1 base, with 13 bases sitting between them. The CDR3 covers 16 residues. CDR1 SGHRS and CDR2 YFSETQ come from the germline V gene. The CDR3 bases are TGCGCCAGCAGCTTGCCCCGGGACTTCCGCACAGATACGCAGTATTTT. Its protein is CASSLPRDFRTDTQYF.

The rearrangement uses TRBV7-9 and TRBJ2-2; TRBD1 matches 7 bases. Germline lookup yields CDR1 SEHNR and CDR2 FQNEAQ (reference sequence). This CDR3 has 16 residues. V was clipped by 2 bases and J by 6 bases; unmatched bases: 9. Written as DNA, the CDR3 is TGTGCCAGCAGCTTATTGACAGGGTGGAAGCCCGGGGAGCTGTTTTTT. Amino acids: CASSLLTGWKPGELFF.

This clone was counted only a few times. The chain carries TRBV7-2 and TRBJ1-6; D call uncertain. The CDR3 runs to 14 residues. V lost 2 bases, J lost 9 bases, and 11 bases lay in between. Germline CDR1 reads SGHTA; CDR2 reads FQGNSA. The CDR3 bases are TGTGCCAGCAGCTTACGATCGGGTAGTTCACCCCTCCACTTT. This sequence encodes CASSLRSGSSPLHF. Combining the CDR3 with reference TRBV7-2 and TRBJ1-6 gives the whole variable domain GAGVSQSPSNKVTEKGKDVELRCDPISGHTALYWYRQSLGQGLEFLIYFQGNSAPDKSGLPSDRFSAERTGGSVSTLTIQRTQQEDSAVYLCASSLRSGSSPLHFGNGTRLTVT.

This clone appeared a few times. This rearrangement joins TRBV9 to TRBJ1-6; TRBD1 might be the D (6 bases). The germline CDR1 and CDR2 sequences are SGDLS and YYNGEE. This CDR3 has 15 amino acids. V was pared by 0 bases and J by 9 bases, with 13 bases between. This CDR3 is CASSVEGRGSSPLHF. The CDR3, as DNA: TGTGCCAGCAGCGTAGAGGGCAGGGGAAGTTCACCCCTCCACTTT.

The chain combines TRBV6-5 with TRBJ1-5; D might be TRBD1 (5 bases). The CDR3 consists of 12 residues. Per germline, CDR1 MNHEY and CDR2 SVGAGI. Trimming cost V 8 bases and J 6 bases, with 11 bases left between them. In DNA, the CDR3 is TGTGCCAGCCACGCGGGGGGTCAGCCCCAGCATTTT. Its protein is CASHAGGQPQHF.

CDR3 sequence reads: CASSPGQPYGYTF. The CDR3 region has the DNA TGTGCCAGTAGTCCGGGACAGCCCTATGGCTACACCTTC. The chain joins TRBV19 to TRBJ1-2; 7 bases are a match to TRBD1. This CDR3 region has 13 residues. From germline, CDR1 is LNHDA and CDR2 SQIVND (reference sequence). V dropped 5 bases and J dropped 4; count of bases not matched to a gene: 4.

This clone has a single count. This CDR3 is CASNLTLSNQPQHF. The CDR3 region has the DNA TGCGCCAGCAACTTGACTCTTAGCAATCAGCCCCAGCATTTT. V is TRBV10-1 and J is TRBJ1-5; D remains unclear. Trimming removed 7 bases from V and 0 bases from J, with 10 bases in between. Germline CDR1 reads WNHNN; CDR2 reads SYGVQD (reference sequence). This CDR3 is 14 amino acids long.

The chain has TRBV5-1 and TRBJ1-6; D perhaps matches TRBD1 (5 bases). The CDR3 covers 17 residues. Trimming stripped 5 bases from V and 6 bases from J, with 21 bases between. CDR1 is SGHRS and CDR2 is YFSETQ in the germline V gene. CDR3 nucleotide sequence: TGCGCCAGCAGGGAGGGACGGGGAGGCACCGTTAATTCACCCCTCCACTTT. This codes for CASREGRGGTVNSPLHF. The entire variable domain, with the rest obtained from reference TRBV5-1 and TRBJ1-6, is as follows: KAGVTQTPRYLIKTRGQQVTLSCSPISGHRSVSWYQQTPGQGLQFLFEYFSETQRNKGNFPGRFSGRQFSNSRSEMNVSTLELGDSALYLCASREGRGGTVNSPLHFGNGTRLTVT.

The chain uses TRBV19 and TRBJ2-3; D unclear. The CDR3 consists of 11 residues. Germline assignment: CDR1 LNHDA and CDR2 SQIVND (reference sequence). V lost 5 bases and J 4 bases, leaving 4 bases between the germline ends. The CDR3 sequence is CASSFSDTQYF. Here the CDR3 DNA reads TGTGCCAGTAGTTTCTCAGATACGCAGTATTTT.

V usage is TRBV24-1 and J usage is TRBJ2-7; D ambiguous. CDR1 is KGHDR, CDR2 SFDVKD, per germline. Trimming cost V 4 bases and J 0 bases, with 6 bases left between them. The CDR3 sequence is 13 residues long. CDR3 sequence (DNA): TGTGCCACCAGTGAGGCAAACTCCTACGAGCAGTACTTC. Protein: CATSEANSYEQYF.

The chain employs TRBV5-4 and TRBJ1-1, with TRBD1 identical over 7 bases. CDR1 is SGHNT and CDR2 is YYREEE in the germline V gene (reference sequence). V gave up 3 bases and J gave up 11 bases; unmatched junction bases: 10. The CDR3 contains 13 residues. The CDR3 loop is CASSSGFTGEAFF. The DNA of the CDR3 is TGTGCCAGCAGCTCAGGCTTTACAGGGGAGGCTTTCTTT.

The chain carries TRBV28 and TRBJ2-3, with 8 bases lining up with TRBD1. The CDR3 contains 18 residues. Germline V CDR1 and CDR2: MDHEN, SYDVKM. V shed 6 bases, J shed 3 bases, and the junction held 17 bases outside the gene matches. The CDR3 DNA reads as TGTGCCAGCAGCTCCATCCCTGGACAGGGATATAGTACAGATACGCAGTATTTT. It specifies CASSSIPGQGYSTDTQYF.

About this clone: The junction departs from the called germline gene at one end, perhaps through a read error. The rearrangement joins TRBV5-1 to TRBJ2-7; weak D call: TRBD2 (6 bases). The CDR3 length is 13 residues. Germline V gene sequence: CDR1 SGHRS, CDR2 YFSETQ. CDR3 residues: CASSLEGNHEQYF. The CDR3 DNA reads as TGCGCCAGCAGTTTGGAGGGGAACCACGAGCAGTACTTC.

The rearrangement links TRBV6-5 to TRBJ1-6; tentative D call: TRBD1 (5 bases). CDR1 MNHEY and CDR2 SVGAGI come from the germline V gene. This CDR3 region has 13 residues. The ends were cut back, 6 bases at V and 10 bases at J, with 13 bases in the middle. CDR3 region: CASRSWGGSPLHF. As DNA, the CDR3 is TGTGCCAGCAGAAGTTGGGGCGGATCACCCCTCCACTTT.

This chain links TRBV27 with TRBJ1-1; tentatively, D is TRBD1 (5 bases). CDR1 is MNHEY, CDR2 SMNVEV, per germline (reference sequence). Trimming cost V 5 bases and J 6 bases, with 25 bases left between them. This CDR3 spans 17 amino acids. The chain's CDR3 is CASSTPRGKLGSAEAFF. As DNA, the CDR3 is TGTGCCAGCAGTACCCCGCGGGGGAAGTTAGGTAGCGCTGAAGCTTTCTTT.

CDR3 sequence reads: CASSLGPSLSGNTIYF. The DNA of the CDR3 is TGTGCCAGCAGTTTAGGGCCTTCCCTCTCTGGAAACACCATATATTTT. The J gene is TRBJ1-3, the V gene TRBV27; D call uncertain. Germline CDR1 reads MNHEY; CDR2 reads SMNVEV (reference sequence). With 2 bases removed from V and 0 bases from J, the gap between germline ends came to 11 bases. CDR3 length: 16 amino acids.

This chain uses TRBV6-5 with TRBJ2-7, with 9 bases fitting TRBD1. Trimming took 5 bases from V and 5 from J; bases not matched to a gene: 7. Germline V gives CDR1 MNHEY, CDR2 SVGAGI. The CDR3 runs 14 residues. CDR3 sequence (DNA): TGTGCCAGCAGTAGCTACAGGGGGCGCGACGAGCAGTACTTC. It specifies CASSSYRGRDEQYF.

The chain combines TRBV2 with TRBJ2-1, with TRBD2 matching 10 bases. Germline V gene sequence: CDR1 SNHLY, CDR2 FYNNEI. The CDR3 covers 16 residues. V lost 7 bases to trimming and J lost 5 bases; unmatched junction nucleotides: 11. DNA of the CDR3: TGTGCCAGCATTCTCGTAGCGGGGGGCAGGGACAATGAGCAGTTCTTC. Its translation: CASILVAGGRDNEQFF.

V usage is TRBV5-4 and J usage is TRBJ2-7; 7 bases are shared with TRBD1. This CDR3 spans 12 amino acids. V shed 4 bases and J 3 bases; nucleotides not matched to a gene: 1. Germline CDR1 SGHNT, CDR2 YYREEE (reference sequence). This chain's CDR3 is CASSRDSYEQYF. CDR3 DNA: TGTGCCAGCAGCCGGGACAGCTACGAGCAGTACTTC.

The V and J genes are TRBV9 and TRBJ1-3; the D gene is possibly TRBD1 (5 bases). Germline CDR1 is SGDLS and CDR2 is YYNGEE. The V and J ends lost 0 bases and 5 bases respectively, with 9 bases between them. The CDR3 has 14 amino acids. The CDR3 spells CASSVAQGRNTIYF. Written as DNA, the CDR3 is TGTGCCAGCAGCGTAGCTCAGGGAAGAAACACCATATATTTT. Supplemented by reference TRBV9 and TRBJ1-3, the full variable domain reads DSGVTQTPKHLITATGQRVTLRCSPRSGDLSVYWYQQSLDQGLQFLIQYYNGEERAKGNILERFSAQQFPDLHSELNLSSLELGDSALYFCASSVAQGRNTIYFGEGSWLTVV.

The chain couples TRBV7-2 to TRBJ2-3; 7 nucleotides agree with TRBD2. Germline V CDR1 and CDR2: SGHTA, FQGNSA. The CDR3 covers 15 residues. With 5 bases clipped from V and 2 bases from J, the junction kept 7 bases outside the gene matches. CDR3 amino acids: CASSRDRDYTDTQYF. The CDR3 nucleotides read TGTGCCAGCAGCCGCGATCGGGACTACACAGATACGCAGTATTTT.